This TCR beta chain was recorded in a study of graft-versus-host responses after intestinal transplantation. Study context: Transplantation in recipients was multivisceral, liver-intestinal, or isolated intestinal. Among the recipients, all got anti-thymocyte globulin induction and then tacrolimus and steroids for about 3 years. Overall study findings and caveats: The authors found GvH clones in recipient marrow, some appearing first in ileum or blood.

Libraries were prepared by immunoSEQ multiplex PCR; TCRdb keeps only in-frame clonotypes and omits some of them. Of about 93,000 clones listed, approximately 92% are singletons. This clone was recorded a few times. Its antigen is not known. Losses at the gene ends were 6 bases for V and 1 base for J; bases not matched to a gene: 4. Germline assignment: CDR1 LNHDA and CDR2 SQIVND (reference sequence). CDR3 length equals 14 residues. The starting material was unstimulated CD8+ T cells sorted from spleen or lymph node cells, obtained before intestinal transplant. This sequence was found in a human donor who received an intestinal transplant. The chain couples TRBV19 to TRBJ2-7; 9 bases line up with TRBD2. The CDR3 is CASSAGGPSYEQYF. The CDR3 DNA sequence: TGTGCCAGTAGCGCGGGAGGGCCTTCCTACGAGCAGTACTTC. The full variable domain, rest sourced from reference TRBV19 and TRBJ2-7, is DGGITQSPKYLFRKEGQNVTLSCEQNLNHDAMYWYRQDPGQGLRLIYYSQIVNDFQKGDIAEGYSVSREKKESFPLTVTSAQKNPTAFYLCASSAGGPSYEQYFGPGTRLTVT.